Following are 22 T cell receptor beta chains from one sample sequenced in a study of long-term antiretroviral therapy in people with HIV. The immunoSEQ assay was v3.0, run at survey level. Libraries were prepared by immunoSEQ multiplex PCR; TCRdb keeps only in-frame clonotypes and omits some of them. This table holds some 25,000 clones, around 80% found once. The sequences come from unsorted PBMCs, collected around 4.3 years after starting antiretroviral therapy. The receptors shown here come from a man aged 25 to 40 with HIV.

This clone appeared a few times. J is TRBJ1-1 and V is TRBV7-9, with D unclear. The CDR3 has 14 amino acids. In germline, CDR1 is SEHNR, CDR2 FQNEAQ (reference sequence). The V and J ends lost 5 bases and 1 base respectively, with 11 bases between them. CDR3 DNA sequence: TGTGCCAGCAGCCCCGCTAACAGGAACACTGAAGCTTTCTTT. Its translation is CASSPANRNTEAFF.

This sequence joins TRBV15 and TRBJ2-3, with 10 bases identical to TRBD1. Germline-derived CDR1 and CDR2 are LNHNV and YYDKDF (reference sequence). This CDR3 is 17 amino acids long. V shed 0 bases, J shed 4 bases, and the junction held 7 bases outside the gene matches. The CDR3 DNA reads TGTGCCACCAGCAGAGATGGAGACAGGGGGCTGGCAGATACGCAGTATTTT. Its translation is CATSRDGDRGLADTQYF.

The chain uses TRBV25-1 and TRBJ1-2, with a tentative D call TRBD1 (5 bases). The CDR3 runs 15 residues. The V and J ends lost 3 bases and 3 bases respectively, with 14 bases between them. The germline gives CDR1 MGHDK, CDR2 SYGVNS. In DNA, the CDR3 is TGTGCCAGCAGTGAGACGGGGGAGTGGGACTATGGCTACACCTTC. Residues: CASSETGEWDYGYTF.

CDR3 protein: CASSDLRQENLPDSNQPQHF. The CDR3 DNA reads TGTGCCAGCAGTGACCTCAGACAGGAGAACTTACCCGATAGCAATCAGCCCCAGCATTTT. The chain employs TRBV6-4 and TRBJ1-5; TRBD1 might be the D (6 bases). The CDR3 contains 20 residues. Trimming shortened V by 2 bases and J by 0 bases, and 23 bases separated the two germline ends. Germline CDR1 is MRHNA and CDR2 is SNTAGT.

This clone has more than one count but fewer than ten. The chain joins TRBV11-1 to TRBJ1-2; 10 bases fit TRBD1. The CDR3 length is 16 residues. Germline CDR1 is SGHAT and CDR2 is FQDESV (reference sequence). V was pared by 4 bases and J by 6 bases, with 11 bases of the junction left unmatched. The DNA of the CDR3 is TGTGCCAGCAGCTCTTTTACCGGGACAGGGGAGGATGGCTACACCTTC. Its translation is CASSSFTGTGEDGYTF.

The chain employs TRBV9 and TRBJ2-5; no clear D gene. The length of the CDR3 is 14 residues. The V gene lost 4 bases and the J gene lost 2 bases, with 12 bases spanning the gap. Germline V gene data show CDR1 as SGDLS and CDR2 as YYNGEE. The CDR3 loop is CASSRNGAQETQYF. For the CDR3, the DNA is TGTGCCAGCAGCAGGAATGGCGCACAAGAGACCCAGTACTTC.

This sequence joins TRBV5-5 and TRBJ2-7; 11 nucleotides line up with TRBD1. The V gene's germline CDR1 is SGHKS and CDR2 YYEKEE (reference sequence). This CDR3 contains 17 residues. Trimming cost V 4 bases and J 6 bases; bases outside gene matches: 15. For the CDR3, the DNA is TGTGCCAGCAGCGAGGACAGGGGGCTCCTCGTAGCGTTCGAGCAGTACTTC. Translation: CASSEDRGLLVAFEQYF. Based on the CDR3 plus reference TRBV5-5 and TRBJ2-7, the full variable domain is DAGVTQSPTHLIKTRGQQVTLRCSPISGHKSVSWYQQVLGQGPQFIFQYYEKEERGRGNFPDRFSARQFPNYSSELNVNALLLGDSALYLCASSEDRGLLVAFEQYFGPGTRLTVT.

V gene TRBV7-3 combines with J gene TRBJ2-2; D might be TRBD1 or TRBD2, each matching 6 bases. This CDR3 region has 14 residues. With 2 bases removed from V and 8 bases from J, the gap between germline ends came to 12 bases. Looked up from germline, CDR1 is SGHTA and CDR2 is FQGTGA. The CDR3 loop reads CASSLYPGAGELFF. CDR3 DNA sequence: TGTGCCAGCAGCTTATATCCGGGGGCTGGGGAGCTGTTTTTT.

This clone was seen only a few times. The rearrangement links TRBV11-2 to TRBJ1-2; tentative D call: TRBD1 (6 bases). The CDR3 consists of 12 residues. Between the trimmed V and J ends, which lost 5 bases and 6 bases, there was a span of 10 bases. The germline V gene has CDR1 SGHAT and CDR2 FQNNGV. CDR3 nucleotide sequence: TGTGCCAGCAGCCCAAACAGGGATGGCTACACCTTC. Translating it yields CASSPNRDGYTF.

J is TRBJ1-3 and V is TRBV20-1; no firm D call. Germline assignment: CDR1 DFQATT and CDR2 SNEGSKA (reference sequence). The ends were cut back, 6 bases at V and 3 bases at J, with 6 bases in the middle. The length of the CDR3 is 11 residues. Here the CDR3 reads CSATDGNTIYF. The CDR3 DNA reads TGCAGTGCGACGGATGGAAACACCATATATTTT.

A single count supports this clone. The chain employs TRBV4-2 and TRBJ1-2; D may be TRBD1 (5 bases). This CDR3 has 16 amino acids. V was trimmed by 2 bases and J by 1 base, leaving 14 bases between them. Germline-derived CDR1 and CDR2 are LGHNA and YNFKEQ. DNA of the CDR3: TGTGCCAGCAGCCAACCCGGGACCGCGATTAACTATGGCTACACCTTC. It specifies CASSQPGTAINYGYTF.

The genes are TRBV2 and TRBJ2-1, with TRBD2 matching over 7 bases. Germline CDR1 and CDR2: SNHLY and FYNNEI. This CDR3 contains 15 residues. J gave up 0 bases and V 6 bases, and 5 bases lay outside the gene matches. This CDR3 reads CASRTSGTSYNEQFF. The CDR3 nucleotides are TGTGCCAGCAGGACCAGCGGGACCTCCTACAATGAGCAGTTCTTC.

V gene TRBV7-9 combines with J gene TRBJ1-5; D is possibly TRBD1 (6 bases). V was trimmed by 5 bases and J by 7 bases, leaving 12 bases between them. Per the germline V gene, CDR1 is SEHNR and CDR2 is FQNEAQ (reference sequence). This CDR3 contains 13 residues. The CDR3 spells CASSGTGIQPQHF. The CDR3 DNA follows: TGTGCCAGCAGCGGAACAGGGATCCAGCCCCAGCATTTT.

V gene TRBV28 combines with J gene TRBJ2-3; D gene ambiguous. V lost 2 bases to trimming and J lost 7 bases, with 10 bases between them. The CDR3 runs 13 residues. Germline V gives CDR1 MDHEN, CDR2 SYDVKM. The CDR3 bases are TGTGCCAGCAGTTTAACTCAACCTTATACGCAGTATTTT. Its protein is CASSLTQPYTQYF.

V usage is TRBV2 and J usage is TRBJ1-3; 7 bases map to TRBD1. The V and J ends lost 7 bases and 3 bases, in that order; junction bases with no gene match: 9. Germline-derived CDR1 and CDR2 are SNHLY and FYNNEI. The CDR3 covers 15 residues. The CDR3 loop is CASMGQGVFGNTIYF. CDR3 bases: TGTGCCAGCATGGGTCAGGGGGTCTTTGGAAACACCATATATTTT.

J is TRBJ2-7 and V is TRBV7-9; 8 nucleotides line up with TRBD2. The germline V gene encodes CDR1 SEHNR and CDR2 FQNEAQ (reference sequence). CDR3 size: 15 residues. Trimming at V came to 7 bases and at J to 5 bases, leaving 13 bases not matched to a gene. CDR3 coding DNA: TGTGCCAGCAACGGGAGGGGTGATTATCCGGACGAGCAGTACTTC. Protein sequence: CASNGRGDYPDEQYF.

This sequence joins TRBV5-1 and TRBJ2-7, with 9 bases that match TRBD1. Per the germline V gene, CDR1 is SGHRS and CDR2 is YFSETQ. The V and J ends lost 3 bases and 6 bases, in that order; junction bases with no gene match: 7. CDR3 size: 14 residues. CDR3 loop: CASSSRQGDSEQYF. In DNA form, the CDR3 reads TGCGCCAGCAGCTCCCGACAGGGGGACAGCGAGCAGTACTTC.

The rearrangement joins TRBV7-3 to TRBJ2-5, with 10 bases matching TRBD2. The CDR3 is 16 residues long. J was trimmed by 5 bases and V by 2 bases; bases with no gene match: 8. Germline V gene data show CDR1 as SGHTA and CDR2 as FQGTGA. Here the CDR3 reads CASSLGTSVSRETQYF. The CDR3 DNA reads TGTGCCAGCAGCTTAGGGACTAGCGTTTCGCGGGAGACCCAGTACTTC.

CDR3 bases: TGTGCCAGCAGCGTTCATATAGCGGGGTCAGGGGGTGAGCAGTTCTTC. As protein: CASSVHIAGSGGEQFF. The chain couples TRBV9 to TRBJ2-1; tentative D call: TRBD2 (8 bases). CDR1 is SGDLS and CDR2 is YYNGEE in the germline V gene. The CDR3 is made up of 16 amino acids. V was clipped by 2 bases and J by 9 bases, with 21 bases between them.

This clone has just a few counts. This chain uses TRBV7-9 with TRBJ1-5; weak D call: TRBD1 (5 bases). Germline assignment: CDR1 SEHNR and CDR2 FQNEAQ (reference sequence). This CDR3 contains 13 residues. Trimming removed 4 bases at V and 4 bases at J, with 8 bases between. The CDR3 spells CASSYSGNQPQHF. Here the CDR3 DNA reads TGTGCCAGCAGCTATTCAGGGAATCAGCCCCAGCATTTT.

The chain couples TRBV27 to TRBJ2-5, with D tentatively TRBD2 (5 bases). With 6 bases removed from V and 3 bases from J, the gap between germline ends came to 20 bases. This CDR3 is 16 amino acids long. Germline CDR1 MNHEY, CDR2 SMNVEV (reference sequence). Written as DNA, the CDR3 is TGTGCCAGCAGCGGCCGAGGGAGTGGGGTAAAAGAGACCCAGTACTTC. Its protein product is CASSGRGSGVKETQYF.

CDR3: CASIPTGSPGTGELFF. The CDR3 coding sequence is TGTGCCAGTATCCCTACGGGGTCCCCGGGCACCGGGGAGCTGTTTTTT. The chain combines TRBV19 with TRBJ2-2; D might be TRBD2 (5 bases). The CDR3 spans 16 residues. Trimming took off 7 bases at V and 4 bases at J, with 19 bases between the two ends. Germline V CDR1 and CDR2: LNHDA, SQIVND (reference sequence). Full variable domain (missing parts from reference TRBV19 and TRBJ2-2): DGGITQSPKYLFRKEGQNVTLSCEQNLNHDAMYWYRQDPGQGLRLIYYSQIVNDFQKGDIAEGYSVSREKKESFPLTVTSAQKNPTAFYLCASIPTGSPGTGELFFGEGSRLTVL.